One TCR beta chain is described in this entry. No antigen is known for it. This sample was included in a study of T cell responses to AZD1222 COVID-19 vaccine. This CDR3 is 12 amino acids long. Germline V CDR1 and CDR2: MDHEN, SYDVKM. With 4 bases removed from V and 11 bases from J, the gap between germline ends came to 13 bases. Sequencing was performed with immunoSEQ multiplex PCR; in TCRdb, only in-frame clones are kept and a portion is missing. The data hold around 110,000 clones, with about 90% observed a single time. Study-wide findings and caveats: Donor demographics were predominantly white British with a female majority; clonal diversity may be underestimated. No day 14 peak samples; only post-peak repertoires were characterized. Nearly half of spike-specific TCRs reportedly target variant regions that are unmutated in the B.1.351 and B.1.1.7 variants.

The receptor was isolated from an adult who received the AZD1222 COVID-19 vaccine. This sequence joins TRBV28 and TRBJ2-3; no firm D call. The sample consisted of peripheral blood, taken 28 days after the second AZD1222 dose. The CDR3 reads CASSSRQREQYF. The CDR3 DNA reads TGTGCCAGCAGTTCCCGTCAGAGAGAGCAGTATTTT.